This is a list of T cell receptor beta chains from one sample in a study of blood T cell repertoires in COVID-19. Method: immunoSEQ multiplex PCR; TCRdb's copy keeps in-frame clones and lacks some. The data show approximately 290,000 clones, 75% to 95% seen once. Specimen: PBMCs or T cells enriched from blood (not recorded which). The source of these receptors is a woman between 25 and 40 years old who had recovered from COVID-19. The CDR3 runs from the conserved cysteine through the conserved F or W. The order of the fields is CDR3 protein, CDR3 DNA, clone size, J gene, V gene, D gene. A D gene is named only where the DNA matches it firmly. Rows may omit the clone size; those that give it use once, few, many or a size class.

CASSAREGQPQHF	TGTGCCAGCAGTGCTAGGGAGGGTCAGCCCCAGCATTTT	-	TRBJ1-5	TRBV2	-
CASSSTVNQPQHF	TGTGCCAGCTCATCGACAGTCAATCAGCCCCAGCATTTT	-	TRBJ1-5	TRBV18	-
CASSRTGGTQYF	TGTGCCAGCAGTCGGACGGGGGGTACGCAGTATTTT	-	TRBJ2-3	TRBV6-5	TRBD2
CASSRGLAEGVGQFF	TGTGCCAGCAGCCGGGGACTAGCGGAGGGAGTAGGGCAGTTCTTC	-	TRBJ2-1	TRBV3-1/TRBV3-2	TRBD2
CASRAGGSYEQYF	TGTGCGTCCAGGGCAGGGGGCTCCTACGAGCAGTACTTC	-	TRBJ2-7	TRBV10-3	TRBD1
CASSLVIQGADGYTF	TGTGCCAGCAGCTTAGTGATCCAGGGGGCAGATGGCTACACCTTC	-	TRBJ1-2	TRBV7-8	TRBD1
CASSMTSGTDTQYF	TGTGCCAGTAGTATGACTAGCGGTACAGATACGCAGTATTTT	few	TRBJ2-3	TRBV19	TRBD2
CASNRLGGETQYF	TGTGCCAGCAACCGGCTAGGGGGCGAGACCCAGTACTTC	-	TRBJ2-5	TRBV9	TRBD1
CASSLASGRHNEQFF	TGCGCCAGCAGCTTGGCTAGCGGGAGGCACAATGAGCAGTTCTTC	-	TRBJ2-1	TRBV5-1	TRBD2
CAIRAGDEQYF	TGTGCCATCAGGGCCGGGGACGAGCAGTACTTC	-	TRBJ2-7	TRBV10-3	-
CASSSPGLVETQYF	TGTGCCAGCAGTTCTCCGGGACTAGTGGAGACCCAGTACTTC	-	TRBJ2-5	TRBV6-5	TRBD2
CASRVPGQGLGAFF	TGTGCCAGCAGGGTCCCGGGACAGGGGTTGGGGGCTTTCTTT	-	TRBJ1-1	TRBV28	TRBD1
CSADQDSGVSNYGYTF	TGCAGCGCCGACCAGGACAGTGGGGTTTCTAACTATGGCTACACCTTC	-	TRBJ1-2	TRBV29-1	-
CASSFGLDSYNEQFF	TGTGCCAGCAGTTTCGGACTAGACTCCTACAATGAGCAGTTCTTC	-	TRBJ2-1	TRBV6-5	TRBD2
CASKTGTISTGELFF	TGTGCCAGCAAAACCGGGACTATCTCTACCGGGGAGCTGTTTTTT	-	TRBJ2-2	TRBV3-1/TRBV3-2	TRBD2
CASSVGGSQETQYF	TGTGCCAGCAGCGTAGGTGGCAGCCAAGAGACCCAGTACTTC	-	TRBJ2-5	TRBV9	-
CASSFFREGGDTQYF	TGTGCCAGCAGCTTTTTCCGGGAGGGTGGAGATACGCAGTATTTT	-	TRBJ2-3	TRBV7-2	TRBD2
CASSSLQGGDQPQHF	TGTGCCAGCAGTTCACTACAGGGAGGGGATCAGCCCCAGCATTTT	-	TRBJ1-5	TRBV27	-